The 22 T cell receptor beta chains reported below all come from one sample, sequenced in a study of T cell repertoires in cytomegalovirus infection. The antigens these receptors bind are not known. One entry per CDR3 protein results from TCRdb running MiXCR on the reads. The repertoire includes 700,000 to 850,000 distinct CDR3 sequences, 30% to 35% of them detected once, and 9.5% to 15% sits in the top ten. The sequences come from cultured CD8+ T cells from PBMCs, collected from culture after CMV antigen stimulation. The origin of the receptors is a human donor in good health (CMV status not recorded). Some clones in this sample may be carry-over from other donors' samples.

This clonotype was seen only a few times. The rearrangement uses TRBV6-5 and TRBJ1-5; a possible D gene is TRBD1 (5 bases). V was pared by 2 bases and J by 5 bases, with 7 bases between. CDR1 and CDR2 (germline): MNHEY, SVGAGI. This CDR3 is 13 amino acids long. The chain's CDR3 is CASSYGAYQPQHF. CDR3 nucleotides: TGTGCCAGCAGTTACGGGGCCTATCAGCCCCAGCATTTT.

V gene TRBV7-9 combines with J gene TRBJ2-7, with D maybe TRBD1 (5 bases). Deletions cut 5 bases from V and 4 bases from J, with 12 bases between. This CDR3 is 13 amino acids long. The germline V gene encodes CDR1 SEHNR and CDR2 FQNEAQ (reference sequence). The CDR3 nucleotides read TGTGCCAGCAGCGCATTAGGGGCTTACGAGCAGTACTTC. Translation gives CASSALGAYEQYF. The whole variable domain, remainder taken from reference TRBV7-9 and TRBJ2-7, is DTGVSQNPRHKITKRGQNVTFRCDPISEHNRLYWYRQTLGQGPEFLTYFQNEAQLEKSRLLSDRFSAERPKGSFSTLEIQRTEQGDSAMYLCASSALGAYEQYFGPGTRLTVT.

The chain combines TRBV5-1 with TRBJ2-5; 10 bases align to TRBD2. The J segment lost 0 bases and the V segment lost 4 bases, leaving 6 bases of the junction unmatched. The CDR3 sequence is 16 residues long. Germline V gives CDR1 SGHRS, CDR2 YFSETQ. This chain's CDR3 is CASSTSLAGDQETQYF. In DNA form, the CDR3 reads TGCGCCAGCAGCACGTCCCTAGCGGGGGACCAAGAGACCCAGTACTTC. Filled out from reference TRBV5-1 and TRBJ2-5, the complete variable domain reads KAGVTQTPRYLIKTRGQQVTLSCSPISGHRSVSWYQQTPGQGLQFLFEYFSETQRNKGNFPGRFSGRQFSNSRSEMNVSTLELGDSALYLCASSTSLAGDQETQYFGPGTRLLVL.

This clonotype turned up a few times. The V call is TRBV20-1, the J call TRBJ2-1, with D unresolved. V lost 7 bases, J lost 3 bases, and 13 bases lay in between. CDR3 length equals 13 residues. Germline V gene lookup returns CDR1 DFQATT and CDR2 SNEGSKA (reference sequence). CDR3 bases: TGCAGTGGTAAGAGCATTTACTACAATGAGCAGTTCTTC. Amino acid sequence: CSGKSIYYNEQFF.

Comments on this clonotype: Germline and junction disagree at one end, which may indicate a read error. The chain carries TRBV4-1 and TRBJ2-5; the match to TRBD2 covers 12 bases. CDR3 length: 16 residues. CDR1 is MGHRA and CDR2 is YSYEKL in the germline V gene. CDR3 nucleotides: TGTGCCAGCAGCCAAGATTTACTAGCGGGAGGAGAGACCCAGTACTTC. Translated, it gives CASSQDLLAGGETQYF.

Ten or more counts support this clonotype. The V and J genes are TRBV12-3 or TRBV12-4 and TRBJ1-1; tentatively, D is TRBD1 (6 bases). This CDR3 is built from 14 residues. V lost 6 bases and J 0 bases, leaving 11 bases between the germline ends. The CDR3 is CASSSTGLNTEAFF. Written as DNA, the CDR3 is TGTGCCAGCAGCTCCACAGGGCTGAACACTGAAGCTTTCTTT.

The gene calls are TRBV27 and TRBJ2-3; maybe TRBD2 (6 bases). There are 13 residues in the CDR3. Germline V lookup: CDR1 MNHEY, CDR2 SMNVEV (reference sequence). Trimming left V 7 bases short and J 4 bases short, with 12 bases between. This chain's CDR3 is CASKAGRPDTQYF. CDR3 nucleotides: TGTGCCAGCAAGGCGGGGCGGCCAGATACGCAGTATTTT.

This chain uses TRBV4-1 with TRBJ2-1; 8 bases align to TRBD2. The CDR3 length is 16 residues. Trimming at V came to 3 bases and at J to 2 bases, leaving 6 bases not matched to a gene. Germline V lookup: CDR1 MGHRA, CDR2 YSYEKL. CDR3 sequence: CASSQIAGPAYNEQFF. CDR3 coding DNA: TGCGCCAGCAGCCAGATAGCGGGGCCCGCCTACAATGAGCAGTTCTTC.

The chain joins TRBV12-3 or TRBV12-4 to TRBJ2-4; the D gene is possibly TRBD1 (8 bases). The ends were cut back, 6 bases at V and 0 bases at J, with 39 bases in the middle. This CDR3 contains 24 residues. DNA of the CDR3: TGTGCCAGCAGCCCTGGGGTCTTACAGGGGGAGGGGGGGCCGCCACGAGAAGCCAAAAACATTCAGTACTTC. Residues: CASSPGVLQGEGGPPREAKNIQYF.

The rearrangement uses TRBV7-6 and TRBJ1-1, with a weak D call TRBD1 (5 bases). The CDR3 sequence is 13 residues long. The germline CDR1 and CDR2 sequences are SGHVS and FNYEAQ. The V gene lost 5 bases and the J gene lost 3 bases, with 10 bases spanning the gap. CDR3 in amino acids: CASSRLGHTEAFF. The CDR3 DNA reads TGTGCCAGCAGCCGCCTGGGGCACACTGAAGCTTTCTTT.

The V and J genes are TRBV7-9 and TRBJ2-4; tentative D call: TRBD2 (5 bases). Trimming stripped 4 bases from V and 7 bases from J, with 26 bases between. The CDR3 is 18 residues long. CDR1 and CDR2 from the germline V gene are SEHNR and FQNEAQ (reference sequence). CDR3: CASSSRPSEGKSGNIQYF. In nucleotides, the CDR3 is TGTGCCAGCAGCTCCCGCCCAAGTGAGGGCAAGAGTGGGAACATTCAGTACTTC.

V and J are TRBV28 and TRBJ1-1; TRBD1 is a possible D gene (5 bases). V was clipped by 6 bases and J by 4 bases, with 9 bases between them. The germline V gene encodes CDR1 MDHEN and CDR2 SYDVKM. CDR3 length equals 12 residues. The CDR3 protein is CASRKGFTEAFF. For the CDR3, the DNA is TGTGCCAGCAGGAAGGGGTTCACTGAAGCTTTCTTT.

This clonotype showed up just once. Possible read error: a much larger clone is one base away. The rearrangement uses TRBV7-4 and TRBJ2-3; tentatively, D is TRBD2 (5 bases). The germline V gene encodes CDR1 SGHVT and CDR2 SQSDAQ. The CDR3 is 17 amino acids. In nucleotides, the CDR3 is TGTGCCAGCAGCCCCGCCGGGGAGACTGAAAGCACAGATACGCTGTATTTT. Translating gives CASSPAGETESTDTLYF.

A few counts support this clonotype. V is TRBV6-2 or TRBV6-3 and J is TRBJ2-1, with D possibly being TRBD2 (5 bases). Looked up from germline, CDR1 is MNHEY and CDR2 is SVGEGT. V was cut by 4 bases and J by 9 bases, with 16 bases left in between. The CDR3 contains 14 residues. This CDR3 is CASSWTEPPIEQFF. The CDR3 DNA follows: TGTGCCAGCAGTTGGACTGAGCCCCCCATTGAGCAGTTCTTC.

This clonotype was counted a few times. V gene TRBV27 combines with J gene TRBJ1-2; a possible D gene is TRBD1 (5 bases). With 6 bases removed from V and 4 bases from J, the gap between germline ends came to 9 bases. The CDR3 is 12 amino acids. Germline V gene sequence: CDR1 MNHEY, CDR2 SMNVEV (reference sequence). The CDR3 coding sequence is TGTGCCAGCAGAAGGGGATTCTATGGCTACACCTTC. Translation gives CASRRGFYGYTF.

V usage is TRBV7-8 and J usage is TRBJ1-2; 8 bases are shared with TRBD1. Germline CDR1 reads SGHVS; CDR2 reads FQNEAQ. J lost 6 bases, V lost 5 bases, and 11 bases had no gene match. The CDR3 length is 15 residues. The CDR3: CASSLRGQERNGYTF. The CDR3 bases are TGTGCCAGCAGCCTTAGGGGACAGGAGAGAAATGGCTACACCTTC.

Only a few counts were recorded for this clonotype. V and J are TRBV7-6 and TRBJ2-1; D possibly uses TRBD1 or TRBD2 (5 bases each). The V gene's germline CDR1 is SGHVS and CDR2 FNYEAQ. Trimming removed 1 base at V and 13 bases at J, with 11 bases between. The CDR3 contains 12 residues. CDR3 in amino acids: CASSLVEGTQFF. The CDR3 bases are TGTGCCAGCAGCTTAGTTGAGGGGACCCAGTTCTTC.

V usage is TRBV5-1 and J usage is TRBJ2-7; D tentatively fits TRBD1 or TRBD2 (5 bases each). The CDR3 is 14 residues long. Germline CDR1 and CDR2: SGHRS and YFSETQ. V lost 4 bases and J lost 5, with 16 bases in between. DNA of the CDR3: TGCGCCAGCAGCCAGGGACGGGTCGCCCACGAGCAGTACTTC. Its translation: CASSQGRVAHEQYF.

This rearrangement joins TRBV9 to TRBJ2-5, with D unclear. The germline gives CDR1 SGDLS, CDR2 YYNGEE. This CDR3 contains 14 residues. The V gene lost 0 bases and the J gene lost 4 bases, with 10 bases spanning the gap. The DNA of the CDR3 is TGTGCCAGCAGCGTAGGGGGTAGCCTAGAGACCCAGTACTTC. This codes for CASSVGGSLETQYF.

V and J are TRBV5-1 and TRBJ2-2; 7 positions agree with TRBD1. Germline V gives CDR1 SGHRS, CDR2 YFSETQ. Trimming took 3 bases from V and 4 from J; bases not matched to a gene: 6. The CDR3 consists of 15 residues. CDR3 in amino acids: CASSSLNRGTGELFF. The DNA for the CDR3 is TGCGCCAGCAGCTCTCTTAACAGGGGCACCGGGGAGCTGTTTTTT.

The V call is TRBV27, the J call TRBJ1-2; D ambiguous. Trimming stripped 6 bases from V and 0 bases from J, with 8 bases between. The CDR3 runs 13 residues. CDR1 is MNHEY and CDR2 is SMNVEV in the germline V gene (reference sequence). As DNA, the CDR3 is TGTGCCAGCAGACAAATCGCTAACTATGGCTACACCTTC. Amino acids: CASRQIANYGYTF.

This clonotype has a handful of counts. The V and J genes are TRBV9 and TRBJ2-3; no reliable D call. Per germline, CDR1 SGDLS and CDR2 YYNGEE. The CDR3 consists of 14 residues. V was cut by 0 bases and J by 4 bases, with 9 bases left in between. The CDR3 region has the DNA TGTGCCAGCAGCGTAGAAATCCCGGCAGATACGCAGTATTTT. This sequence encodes CASSVEIPADTQYF.